This note documents a single T cell receptor beta chain sequence. This CDR3 has 15 amino acids. Germline V CDR1 and CDR2: MNHNY, SVGAGI (reference sequence). Trimming pared 5 bases from V and 1 base from J, leaving 9 bases between. These data originate in a study of blood T cell repertoires in COVID-19. Overall study: COVID-19 samples from acute and convalescent phases originated in the United States, Italy and Spain.

TCRdb's copy holds only in-frame clones and misses some; the assay was immunoSEQ multiplex PCR. The table shows 200,000 to 300,000 clones, with around 90% occurring only once. This chain links TRBV6-6 with TRBJ2-6, with a weak D call TRBD2 (5 bases). The TCR was taken from a young man with COVID-19, enrolled during active disease. The sequenced sample was peripheral blood. In DNA form, the CDR3 reads TGTGCCAGCAGTACCGGGGTTTCTGGGGCCAACGTCCTGACTTTC. Translated, it gives CASSTGVSGANVLTF.